One and the same sample provided the 28 T cell receptor beta chains below, sequenced in a study of cytomegalovirus exposure and HLA in healthy donors. Vbeta (60) and Jbeta (13) primers were used in the PCR. TCRdb's table, derived via immunoSEQ multiplex PCR, lists solely in-frame clones and lacks some. The data contain more than 110,000 clones, more than 7.5% of them singletons. Sequencing used PBMCs. The receptors come from a man aged 50 to 60 in good health and CMV-seronegative.

This clone has a handful of counts. V is TRBV30 and J is TRBJ1-6; TRBD1 matches 7 bases. CDR1 is GTSNPN and CDR2 is SVGIG in the germline V gene (reference sequence). Losses at the gene ends were 2 bases for V and 4 bases for J; bases not matched to a gene: 11. CDR3 length: 17 amino acids. CDR3 protein: CAWSTTGAGGYNSPLHF. The CDR3 DNA reads as TGTGCCTGGAGTACCACTGGGGCAGGGGGTTATAATTCACCCCTCCACTTT.

In this sample, this clone turned up a few times. J is TRBJ1-1 and V is TRBV5-1, with TRBD1 identical over 10 bases. V gave up 2 bases and J gave up 1 base; unmatched junction bases: 2. The CDR3 is made up of 15 amino acids. Germline V gene data show CDR1 as SGHRS and CDR2 as YFSETQ. CDR3 in amino acids: CASSLRTGGNTEAFF. CDR3 nucleotide sequence: TGCGCCAGCAGCTTACGGACAGGGGGGAACACTGAAGCTTTCTTT.

The chain employs TRBV19 and TRBJ2-7; TRBD1 aligns across 8 bases. The CDR3 is 15 amino acids. The V segment lost 1 base and the J segment 6 bases; nucleotides outside the gene matches: 8. Looked up from germline, CDR1 is LNHDA and CDR2 is SQIVND (reference sequence). The CDR3: CASSIGTGKNREQYF. The CDR3 DNA reads TGTGCCAGTAGTATAGGGACAGGGAAAAATCGCGAGCAGTACTTC.

CDR3 sequence: CASRPRLDRWPPTDTQYF. CDR3 nucleotide sequence: TGTGCCAGCAGACCTAGGCTGGACAGGTGGCCACCAACAGATACGCAGTATTTT. The chain carries TRBV2 and TRBJ2-3, with TRBD1 identical over 7 bases. The CDR3 extends over 18 amino acids. CDR1 and CDR2 (germline): SNHLY, FYNNEI. J lost 3 bases, V lost 6 bases, and 18 bases had no gene match. Full variable domain (missing parts from reference TRBV2 and TRBJ2-3): EPEVTQTPSHQVTQMGQEVILRCVPISNHLYFYWYRQILGQKVEFLVSFYNNEISEKSEIFDDQFSVERPDGSNFTLKIRSTKLEDSAMYFCASRPRLDRWPPTDTQYFGPGTRLTVL.

This clone showed up just a few times. This chain joins TRBV5-8 and TRBJ2-7; 8 bases agree with TRBD1. V was pared by 4 bases and J by 9 bases, with 15 bases of the junction left unmatched. The CDR3 spans 15 residues. Per germline, CDR1 SGHTS and CDR2 YDEGEE. CDR3 nucleotide sequence: TGTGCCAGCAGCCCCGGGACAGGAAGTTATGCTCGGCAGTACTTC. As protein: CASSPGTGSYARQYF.

This clone was found once. The V call is TRBV6-5, the J call TRBJ1-3, with D tentatively TRBD1 (6 bases). The V gene lost 11 bases and the J gene lost 0 bases, with 11 bases spanning the gap. The CDR3 contains 13 residues. The V gene's germline CDR1 is MNHEY and CDR2 SVGAGI. The CDR3 sequence: CAARGGSGNTIYF. The CDR3 DNA sequence: TGTGCCGCCAGGGGTGGCTCTGGAAACACCATATATTTT.

In DNA, the CDR3 is TGCAGCGGTGACAGCGGGTATGGCTACACCTTC. Its protein product is CSGDSGYGYTF. The V gene is TRBV29-1, the J gene TRBJ1-2; D is possibly TRBD1 (5 bases). The CDR3 covers 11 residues. Germline V CDR1 and CDR2: SQVTM, ANQGSEA. V lost 7 bases, J lost 5 bases, and 11 bases lay in between.

The chain has TRBV19 and TRBJ2-7; a weak D match, TRBD2 (7 bases). V lost 5 bases, J lost 3 bases, and 14 bases lay in between. Germline V CDR1 and CDR2: LNHDA, SQIVND (reference sequence). The length of the CDR3 is 14 residues. CDR3 protein: CASSDWGGRYEQYF. In nucleotides, the CDR3 is TGTGCCAGTAGTGATTGGGGGGGCCGCTACGAGCAGTACTTC.

The chain couples TRBV19 to TRBJ1-1, with TRBD1 identical over 7 bases. Germline V gene data show CDR1 as LNHDA and CDR2 as SQIVND (reference sequence). The CDR3 covers 16 residues. The junction had 6 bases not matched to a gene; V was cut back by 1 base and J by 1 base. The CDR3 sequence: CASSIGRGRANTEAFF. The DNA of the CDR3 is TGTGCCAGTAGTATAGGAAGGGGGCGAGCGAACACTGAAGCTTTCTTT.

This clone has only a few counts. In nucleotides, the CDR3 is TGTGCCAGCAGACGACAGAGCAACGAGCAGTACTTC. Translation gives CASRRQSNEQYF. The chain uses TRBV2 and TRBJ2-7; the D gene is possibly TRBD1 (5 bases). The V end was cut by 6 bases, the J end by 5 bases, with 11 bases between. CDR1 is SNHLY and CDR2 is FYNNEI in the germline V gene. This CDR3 is built from 12 residues. Combining the CDR3 with reference TRBV2 and TRBJ2-7 gives the whole variable domain EPEVTQTPSHQVTQMGQEVILRCVPISNHLYFYWYRQILGQKVEFLVSFYNNEISEKSEIFDDQFSVERPDGSNFTLKIRSTKLEDSAMYFCASRRQSNEQYFGPGTRLTVT.

This clone was found a few times. This chain joins TRBV18 and TRBJ2-4, with D possibly TRBD1 on 6 matching bases. From germline, CDR1 is KGHSH and CDR2 LQKENI. Trimming shortened V by 1 base and J by 7 bases, and 8 bases separated the two germline ends. CDR3 length: 13 amino acids. CDR3 nucleotide sequence: TGTGCCAGCTCACCACAGGACAGCAACATTCAGTACTTC. This encodes CASSPQDSNIQYF.

This clone came up a few times. The chain links TRBV9 to TRBJ2-1, with 7 bases fitting TRBD2. The CDR3 has 16 residues. Germline trimming cut 0 bases from V and 1 base from J; bases unmatched to any gene: 4. Germline CDR1 SGDLS, CDR2 YYNGEE. The CDR3 DNA reads TGTGCCAGCAGCGTAGTAGACGGGAGGTCCTACAATGAGCAGTTCTTC. Amino acid sequence: CASSVVDGRSYNEQFF.

This clone was seen a handful of times. The chain joins TRBV29-1 to TRBJ1-3; D gene ambiguous. The CDR3 covers 12 residues. Germline CDR1 is SQVTM and CDR2 is ANQGSEA. The ends were cut back, 0 bases at V and 4 bases at J, with 4 bases in the middle. The CDR3 is CSVEEQGNTIYF. Written as DNA, the CDR3 is TGCAGCGTTGAAGAACAGGGAAACACCATATATTTT.

This clone has a handful of counts. Other DNA variants within this sample encode the same CDR3. The chain is built from TRBV6-1 and TRBJ2-7, with 9 nucleotides matching TRBD1. Trimming took 5 bases from V and 3 from J; bases not matched to a gene: 5. The CDR3 is 14 residues long. Germline V gives CDR1 MNHNS, CDR2 SASEGT. The CDR3: CASSPDRGGYEQYF. CDR3 sequence (DNA): TGTGCCAGCAGTCCCGACAGGGGGGGCTACGAGCAGTACTTC.

This chain's CDR3 is CAWSPSWGGQPQHF. The CDR3, as DNA: TGTGCCTGGAGTCCGAGCTGGGGCGGTCAGCCCCAGCATTTT. This sequence joins TRBV30 and TRBJ1-5, with D possibly TRBD1 on 5 matching bases. The length of the CDR3 is 14 residues. CDR1 and CDR2 from the germline V gene are GTSNPN and SVGIG (reference sequence). The ends were cut back, 2 bases at V and 6 bases at J, with 14 bases in the middle.

The chain links TRBV2 to TRBJ1-2; 11 bases align to TRBD1. The CDR3 has 15 residues. CDR1 and CDR2 (germline): SNHLY, FYNNEI. The junction had 4 bases not matched to a gene; V was cut back by 5 bases and J by 2 bases. CDR3 bases: TGTGCCAGCAGTACGGGGACAGGGGGAAACTATGGCTACACCTTC. It codes for CASSTGTGGNYGYTF.

The V gene is TRBV28, the J gene TRBJ2-2, with D tentatively TRBD1 (6 bases). CDR3 size: 15 residues. V was clipped by 5 bases and J by 1 base, with 11 bases between them. Looked up from germline, CDR1 is MDHEN and CDR2 is SYDVKM. The CDR3 DNA reads as TGTGCCAGCAGTGCGCCGGGACAGAACACCGGGGAGCTGTTTTTT. Protein product: CASSAPGQNTGELFF.

Only a few counts were recorded for this clone. The rearrangement links TRBV4-2 to TRBJ1-2, with a weak D call TRBD1 (5 bases). Germline CDR1 reads LGHNA; CDR2 reads YNFKEQ. Trimming took 4 bases from V and 7 from J, leaving 16 bases between them. The CDR3 extends over 14 amino acids. Written as DNA, the CDR3 is TGTGCCAGCAGCCCCTCGAAATCAGGGTTTGGCTACACCTTC. This encodes CASSPSKSGFGYTF.

The chain combines TRBV19 with TRBJ2-1; possible D gene TRBD2, 6 bases. Trimming removed 4 bases from V and 4 bases from J, with 23 bases in between. Germline CDR1 and CDR2: LNHDA and SQIVND (reference sequence). CDR3 length: 18 residues. The CDR3 DNA reads TGTGCCAGTAGTAGGGCGGGTGGGAGGATAACGGCTTACAATGAGCAGTTCTTC. Residues: CASSRAGGRITAYNEQFF.

This clone was seen more than once but under ten times. The chain uses TRBV29-1 and TRBJ1-1; 7 bases map to TRBD1. The CDR3 is 14 residues long. V dropped 6 bases and J dropped 2; count of bases not matched to a gene: 9. Germline-derived CDR1 and CDR2 are SQVTM and ANQGSEA. CDR3 nucleotide sequence: TGCAGCGTCCCCACCCCAGGGGGTAACACTGAAGCTTTCTTT. Translated, it gives CSVPTPGGNTEAFF.

This clone was detected only a few times. The chain couples TRBV15 to TRBJ1-6; no definite D call. This CDR3 spans 16 amino acids. The germline CDR1 and CDR2 sequences are LNHNV and YYDKDF (reference sequence). The ends were cut back, 0 bases at V and 8 bases at J, with 14 bases in the middle. The CDR3 spells CATSRDSPSGDSPLHF. In DNA form, the CDR3 reads TGTGCCACCAGCAGAGATTCGCCAAGCGGGGATTCACCCCTCCACTTT.

This clone was observed a few times. V gene TRBV27 combines with J gene TRBJ2-2; the match to TRBD2 covers 11 bases. This CDR3 is built from 16 residues. The germline V gene encodes CDR1 MNHEY and CDR2 SMNVEV (reference sequence). J was trimmed by 5 bases and V by 2 bases; bases with no gene match: 4. The CDR3 nucleotides are TGTGCCAGCAGTTTACAGACTAGCGGGATTACCGGGGAGCTGTTTTTT. Its translation: CASSLQTSGITGELFF.

The J gene is TRBJ1-1, the V gene TRBV6-4, with D possibly being TRBD1 (5 bases). The CDR3 extends over 13 amino acids. Between the trimmed V and J ends, which lost 5 bases and 4 bases, there was a span of 11 bases. The germline CDR1 and CDR2 sequences are MRHNA and SNTAGT. The CDR3 DNA follows: TGTGCCAGCAGTCAGGGCGGTGGCACTGAAGCTTTCTTT. It yields the protein CASSQGGGTEAFF.

This chain links TRBV19 with TRBJ1-1; D call uncertain. CDR3 length equals 14 residues. The V end lost 3 bases, the J end lost 1 base, and 9 bases lay between the germline ends. The germline V gene encodes CDR1 LNHDA and CDR2 SQIVND (reference sequence). CDR3 sequence reads: CASSINPPNTEAFF. CDR3 coding DNA: TGTGCCAGTAGTATTAATCCCCCGAACACTGAAGCTTTCTTT.

This clone appeared a few times. J is TRBJ2-7 and V is TRBV2; TRBD1 agrees at 7 bases. The CDR3 runs 14 residues. CDR1 and CDR2 from the germline V gene are SNHLY and FYNNEI. The trim removed 8 bases at V and 0 bases at J, leaving 7 bases unmatched. The chain's CDR3 is CASLETGSSYEQYF. The CDR3 DNA is TGTGCCAGCCTAGAGACAGGGAGCTCCTACGAGCAGTACTTC.

This chain links TRBV7-2 with TRBJ2-1; 8 nucleotides match TRBD1. Looked up from germline, CDR1 is SGHTA and CDR2 is FQGNSA. The junction had 9 bases not matched to a gene; V was cut back by 1 base and J by 7 bases. The length of the CDR3 is 16 residues. The CDR3 nucleotides are TGTGCCAGCAGCTTAGGGTATGGACAGGGTTGGAATGAGCAGTTCTTC. Translating gives CASSLGYGQGWNEQFF.

CDR3 sequence: CASSQGPREQFF. CDR3 nucleotides: TGTGCCAGCAGCCAGGGCCCCCGGGAGCAGTTCTTC. The chain carries TRBV7-8 and TRBJ2-1; D might be TRBD1 (5 bases). Trimming removed 5 bases from V and 10 bases from J, with 12 bases in between. Germline CDR1 is SGHVS and CDR2 is FQNEAQ. The CDR3 runs 12 residues.

The gene calls are TRBV2 and TRBJ2-1; 7 bases are shared with TRBD2. The ends lost 0 bases at V and 4 bases at J; junction bases unmatched: 3. The germline CDR1 and CDR2 sequences are SNHLY and FYNNEI. CDR3 size: 15 residues. Written as DNA, the CDR3 is TGTGCCAGCAGTGAAGCAGCGGGACTATACAATGAGCAGTTCTTC. Its translation: CASSEAAGLYNEQFF.